This T cell receptor beta chain was identified in a study of T cell responses to AZD1222 COVID-19 vaccine. Study overall: Both about-4-week and about-12-week second-dose recipients were combined.

V was clipped by 6 bases and J by 1 base, with 9 bases between them. There are 14 residues in the CDR3. Germline loops: CDR1 LGHDT, CDR2 YNNKEL (reference sequence). The study's findings and limits: In a largely white British group with more females than males, clonal diversity was possibly underestimated. None of the repertoires were sampled until the peak T cell response had passed.

A note on this clone: Its antigen is undetermined.

Produced via immunoSEQ multiplex PCR; TCRdb's table is partial and in-frame only. The data show tens of thousands of clones, with roughly nine tenths seen just once and under 4% held by the top ten. The sample was peripheral blood, taken on day 0 of AZD1222 vaccination. The rearrangement links TRBV3-1 (or the pseudogene TRBV3-2) to TRBJ1-4; D uncertain. The sequence was collected from an adult in good health. The CDR3 nucleotides are TGTGCCAGCAGTAGATTAGGAACTAATGAAAAACTGTTTTTT. It specifies CASSRLGTNEKLFF.